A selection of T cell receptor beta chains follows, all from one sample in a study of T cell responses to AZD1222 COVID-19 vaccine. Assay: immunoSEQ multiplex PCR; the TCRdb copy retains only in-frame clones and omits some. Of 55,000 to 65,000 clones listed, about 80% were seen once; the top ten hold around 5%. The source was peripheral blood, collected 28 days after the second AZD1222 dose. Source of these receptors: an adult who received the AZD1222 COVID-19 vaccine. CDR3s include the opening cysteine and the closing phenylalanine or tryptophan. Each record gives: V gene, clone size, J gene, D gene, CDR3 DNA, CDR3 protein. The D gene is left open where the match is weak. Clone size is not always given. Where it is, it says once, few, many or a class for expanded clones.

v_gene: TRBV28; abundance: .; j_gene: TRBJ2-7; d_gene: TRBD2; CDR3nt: TGTGCCAGCACGCCCGCGGGAGGGCGCGAGCAGTACTTC; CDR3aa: CASTPAGGREQYF
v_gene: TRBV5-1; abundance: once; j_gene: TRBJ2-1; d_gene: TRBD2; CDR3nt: TGCGCCAGCAGCACAGTAGCGGGGGGGCCCTACAATGAGCAGTTCTTC; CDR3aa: CASSTVAGGPYNEQFF
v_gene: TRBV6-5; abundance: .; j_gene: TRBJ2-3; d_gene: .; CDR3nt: TGTGCCAGCAGTATCGACAGCCTGTTCACAGATACGCAGTATTTT; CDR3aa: CASSIDSLFTDTQYF
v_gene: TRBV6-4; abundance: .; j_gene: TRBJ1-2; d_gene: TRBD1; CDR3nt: TGTGCCAGCGGGGAGGTTATAGGGACAGGGAAGGGCTACACCTTC; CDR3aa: CASGEVIGTGKGYTF
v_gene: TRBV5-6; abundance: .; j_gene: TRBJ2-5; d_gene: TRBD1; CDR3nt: TGTGCCAGCAGCTGGTTGGACAGGGGTTATCTAGAGACCCAGTACTTC; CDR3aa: CASSWLDRGYLETQYF
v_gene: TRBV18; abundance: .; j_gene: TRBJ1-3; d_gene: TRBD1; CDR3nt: TGTGCCAGCGCTACGGGGACAGCGTTCTCTGGAAACACCATATATTTT; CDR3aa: CASATGTAFSGNTIYF
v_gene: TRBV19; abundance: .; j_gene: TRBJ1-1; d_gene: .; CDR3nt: TGTGCCAGTACTTCCGGGACATCGAACACTGAAGCTTTCTTT; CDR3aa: CASTSGTSNTEAFF
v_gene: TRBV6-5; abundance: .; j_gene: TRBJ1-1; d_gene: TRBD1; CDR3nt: TGTGCCAGCAGTCAAAGCCACAGGGGAAGCACTGAAGCTTTCTTT; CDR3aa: CASSQSHRGSTEAFF
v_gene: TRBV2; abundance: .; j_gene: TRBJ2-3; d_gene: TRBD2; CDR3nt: TGTGCCAGCAGTGTGGGACTAGCGGGGGGGCAAGATACGCAGTATTTT; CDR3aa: CASSVGLAGGQDTQYF
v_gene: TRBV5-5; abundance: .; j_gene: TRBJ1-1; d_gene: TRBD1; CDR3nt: TGTGCCAGCACCCCTCTTGGAGGGGGCGAGACTGAAGCTTTCTTT; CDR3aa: CASTPLGGGETEAFF
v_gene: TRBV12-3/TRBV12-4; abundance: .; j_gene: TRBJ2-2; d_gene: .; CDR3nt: TGTGCCAGCAGTTCACAGACAGTCGGGGAGCTGTTTTTT; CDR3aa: CASSSQTVGELFF
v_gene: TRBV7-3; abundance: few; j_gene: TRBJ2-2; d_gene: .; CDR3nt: TGTGCCAGCAGCCAAGACCTTCTTGGGGCCGGGGAGCTGTTTTTT; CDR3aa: CASSQDLLGAGELFF
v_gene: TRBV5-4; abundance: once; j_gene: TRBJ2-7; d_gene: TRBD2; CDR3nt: TGTGCCAGCAGCTTGGCCTCGGGACTAGCTTCCTACGAGCAGTACTTC; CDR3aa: CASSLASGLASYEQYF
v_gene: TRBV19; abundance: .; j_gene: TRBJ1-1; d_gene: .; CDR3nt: TGTGCCAGTAGTATCGACGGGACGGCGAACACTGAAGCTTTCTTT; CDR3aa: CASSIDGTANTEAFF
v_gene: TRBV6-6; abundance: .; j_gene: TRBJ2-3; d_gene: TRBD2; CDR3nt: TGTGCCAGCAGTTCGACTAGCGGGGGGGCAGCAGATACGCAGTATTTT; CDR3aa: CASSSTSGGAADTQYF
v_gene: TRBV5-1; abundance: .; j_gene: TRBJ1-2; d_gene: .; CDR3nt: TGCGCCAGCAGCTACGACAGCTATGGCTACACCTTC; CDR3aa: CASSYDSYGYTF
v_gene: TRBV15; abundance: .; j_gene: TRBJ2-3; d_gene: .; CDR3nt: TGTGCCACCAGCAGAGTCCTAGCGAGCACAGATACGCAGTATTTT; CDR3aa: CATSRVLASTDTQYF
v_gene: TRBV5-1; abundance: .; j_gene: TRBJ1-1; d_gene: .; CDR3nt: TGCGCCAGCAGCTTGGGTGACACTGAAGCTTTCTTT; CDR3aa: CASSLGDTEAFF
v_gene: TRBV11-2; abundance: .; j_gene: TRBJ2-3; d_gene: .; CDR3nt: TGTGCCAGCAGCTTAGGCTTCGGGGGTGGGAGCACAGATACGCAGTATTTT; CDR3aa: CASSLGFGGGSTDTQYF
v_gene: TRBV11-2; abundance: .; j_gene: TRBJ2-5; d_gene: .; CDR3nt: TGTGCCAGCAGCTTAGGTGAGACCCAGTACTTC; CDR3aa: CASSLGETQYF
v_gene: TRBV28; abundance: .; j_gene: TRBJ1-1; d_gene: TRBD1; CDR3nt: TGTGCCAGCAGCTGGACAGGGCAGAACACTGAAGCTTTCTTT; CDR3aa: CASSWTGQNTEAFF
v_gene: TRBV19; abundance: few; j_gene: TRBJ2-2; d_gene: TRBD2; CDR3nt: TGTGCCAGTAATCGTGCTAGCGGGGGAGCGAACACCGGGGAGCTGTTTTTT; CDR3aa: CASNRASGGANTGELFF
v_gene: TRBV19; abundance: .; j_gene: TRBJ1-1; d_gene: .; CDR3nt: TGTGCCAGTAGTATTATAGGGAACACTGAAGCTTTCTTT; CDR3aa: CASSIIGNTEAFF
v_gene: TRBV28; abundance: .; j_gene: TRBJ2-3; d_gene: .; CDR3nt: TGTGCCAGCACCCGACAGGCCCTTTCGACAGATACGCAGTATTTT; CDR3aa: CASTRQALSTDTQYF
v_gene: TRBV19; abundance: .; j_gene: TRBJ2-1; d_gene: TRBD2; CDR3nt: TGTGCCAGTAGTATAACAGCGGGAGGGAGGAATGAGCAGTTCTTC; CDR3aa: CASSITAGGRNEQFF
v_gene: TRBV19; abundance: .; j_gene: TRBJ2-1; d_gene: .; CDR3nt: TGTGCCAGTAGTATTCGACGGGACCTGTACAATGAGCAGTTCTTC; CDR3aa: CASSIRRDLYNEQFF
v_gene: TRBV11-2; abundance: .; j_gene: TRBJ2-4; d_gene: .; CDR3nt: TGTGCCAGCAGCTTAGTTGGGACCAGGGAGAACATTCAGTACTTC; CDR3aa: CASSLVGTRENIQYF
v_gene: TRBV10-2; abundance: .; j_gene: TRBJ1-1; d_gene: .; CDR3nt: TGCGCCAGCAGGGACAGCCAGAACACTGAAGCTTTCTTT; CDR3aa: CASRDSQNTEAFF
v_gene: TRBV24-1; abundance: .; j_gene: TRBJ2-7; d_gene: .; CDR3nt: TGTGCCACCAGTGAGGGACAAAAGGGAACCTACGAGCAGTACTTC; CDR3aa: CATSEGQKGTYEQYF
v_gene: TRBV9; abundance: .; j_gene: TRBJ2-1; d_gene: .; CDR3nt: TGTGCCAGCAGTGTCCTAGGCCTCTCCTACAATGAGCAGTTCTTC; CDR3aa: CASSVLGLSYNEQFF
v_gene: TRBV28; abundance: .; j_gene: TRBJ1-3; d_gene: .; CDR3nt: TGTGCCAGCAGCCCAGATGGAAACACCATATATTTT; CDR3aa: CASSPDGNTIYF
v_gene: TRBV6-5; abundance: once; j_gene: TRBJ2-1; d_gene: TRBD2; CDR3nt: TGTGCCAGCAGCTCCAGGACTAGCGGGACGGATGAGCAGTTCTTC; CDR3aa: CASSSRTSGTDEQFF
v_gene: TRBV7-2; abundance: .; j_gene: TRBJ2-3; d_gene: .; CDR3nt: TGTGCCAGCAGCTCGTCTTTGCTCGAGACAGATACGCAGTATTTT; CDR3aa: CASSSSLLETDTQYF
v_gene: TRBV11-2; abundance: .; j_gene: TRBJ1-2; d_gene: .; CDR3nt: TGTGCCAGCAGCCCAGGTGTCGACTATGGCTACACCTTC; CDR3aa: CASSPGVDYGYTF
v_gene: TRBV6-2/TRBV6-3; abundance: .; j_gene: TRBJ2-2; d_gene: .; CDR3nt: TGTGCCAGCAGTTCCGCATGGAGGGGACGGACCGGGGAGCTGTTTTTT; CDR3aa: CASSSAWRGRTGELFF
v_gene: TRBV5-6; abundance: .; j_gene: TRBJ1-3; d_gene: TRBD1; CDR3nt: TGTGCCAGCAGCTTGGAGGAGACAGGGACTGGAAACACCATATATTTT; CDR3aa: CASSLEETGTGNTIYF
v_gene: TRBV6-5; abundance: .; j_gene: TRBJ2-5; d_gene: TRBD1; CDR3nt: TGTGCCAGCCCCGGGACAGGAGCGACCCAGTACTTC; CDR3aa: CASPGTGATQYF
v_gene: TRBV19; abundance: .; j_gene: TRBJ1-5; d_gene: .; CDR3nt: TGTGCCAGTAGGGGGGGGAGCAATCAGCCCCAGCATTTT; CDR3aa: CASRGGSNQPQHF
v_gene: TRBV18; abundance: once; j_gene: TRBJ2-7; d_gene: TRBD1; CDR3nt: TGTGCCAGCTCACCACCGACAGGGTTGGGCTACGAGCAGTACTTC; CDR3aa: CASSPPTGLGYEQYF
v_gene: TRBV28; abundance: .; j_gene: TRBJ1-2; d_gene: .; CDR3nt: TGTGCCAGCAGTTGGGGGGCATATGGCTACACCTTC; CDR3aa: CASSWGAYGYTF
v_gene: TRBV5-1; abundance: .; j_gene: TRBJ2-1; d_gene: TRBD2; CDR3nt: TGCGCCAGCAGCTCGGGACTAGCGGGATTGGAGGAGCAGTTCTTC; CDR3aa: CASSSGLAGLEEQFF
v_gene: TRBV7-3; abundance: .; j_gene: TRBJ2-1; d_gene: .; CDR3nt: TGTGCCAGCAGCTTAATGGGAGTTTCGGGTAATGAGCAGTTCTTC; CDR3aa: CASSLMGVSGNEQFF
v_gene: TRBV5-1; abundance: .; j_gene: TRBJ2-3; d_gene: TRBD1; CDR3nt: TGCGCCAGCAGCGCAACCGGGACAGAAAATACGCAGTATTTT; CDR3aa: CASSATGTENTQYF
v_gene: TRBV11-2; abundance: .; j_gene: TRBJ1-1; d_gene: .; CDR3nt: TGTGCCAGCAGCTTGCCTCACGGCCCCCGGGTCCCGATGAACACTGAAGCTTTCTTT; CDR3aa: CASSLPHGPRVPMNTEAFF
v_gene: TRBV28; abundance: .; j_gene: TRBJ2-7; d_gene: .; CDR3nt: TGTGCCAGCAGTTTATGGGGGGGCGAGCAGTACTTC; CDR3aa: CASSLWGGEQYF
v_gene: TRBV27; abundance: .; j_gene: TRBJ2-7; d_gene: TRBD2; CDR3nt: TGTGCCAGCAGTTGGACTAGCGGGAACTACGAGCAGTACTTC; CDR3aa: CASSWTSGNYEQYF
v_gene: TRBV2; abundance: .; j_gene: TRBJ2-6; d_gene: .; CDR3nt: TGTGCCAGCACTAAGGGGGGCTCTGGGGCCAACGTCCTGACTTTC; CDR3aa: CASTKGGSGANVLTF
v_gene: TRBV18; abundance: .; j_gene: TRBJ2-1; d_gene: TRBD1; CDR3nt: TGTGCCAGCTCACTACAGGGGGATGAGCAGTTCTTC; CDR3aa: CASSLQGDEQFF
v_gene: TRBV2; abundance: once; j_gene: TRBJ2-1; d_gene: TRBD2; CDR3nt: TGTGCCAGCAGTGAGATTGCTAGCGGGGCTTCCTACAATGAGCAGTTCTTC; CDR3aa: CASSEIASGASYNEQFF
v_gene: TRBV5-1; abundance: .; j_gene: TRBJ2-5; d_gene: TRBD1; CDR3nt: TGCGCCAGCAGCTTGGGACAGGGGCACCTTGGGGCCCAGTACTTC; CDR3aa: CASSLGQGHLGAQYF
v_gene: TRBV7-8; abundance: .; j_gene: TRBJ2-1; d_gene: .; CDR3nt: TGTGCCAGCAGCCATTCAGGCGATGAGCAGTTCTTC; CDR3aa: CASSHSGDEQFF
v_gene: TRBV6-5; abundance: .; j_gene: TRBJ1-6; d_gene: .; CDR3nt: TGTGCCAGCAGTTCGGGGGCCTTTAATTCACCCCTCCACTTT; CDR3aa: CASSSGAFNSPLHF
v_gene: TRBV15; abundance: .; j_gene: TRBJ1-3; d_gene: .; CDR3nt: TGTGCCACCAGCAGAGTGGGACGGAGCTTCTCTGGAAACACCATATATTTT; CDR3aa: CATSRVGRSFSGNTIYF
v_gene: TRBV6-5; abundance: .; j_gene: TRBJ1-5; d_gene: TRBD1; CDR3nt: TGTGCCAGCAGTTACTCGGGACAGCCTAATCAGCCCCAGCATTTT; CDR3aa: CASSYSGQPNQPQHF
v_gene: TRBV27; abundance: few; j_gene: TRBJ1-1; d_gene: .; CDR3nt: TGTGCCAGCAGCCTTAAGGAGAACACTGAAGCTTTCTTT; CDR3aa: CASSLKENTEAFF
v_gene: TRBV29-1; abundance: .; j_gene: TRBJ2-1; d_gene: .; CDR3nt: TGCAGCGTTGACAGGGTCTCCTACAATGAGCAGTTCTTC; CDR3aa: CSVDRVSYNEQFF
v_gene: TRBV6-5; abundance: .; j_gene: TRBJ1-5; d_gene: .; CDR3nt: TGTGCCACCTGGCCCCGCGGGGGTGGTAATCAGCCCCAGCATTTT; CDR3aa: CATWPRGGGNQPQHF
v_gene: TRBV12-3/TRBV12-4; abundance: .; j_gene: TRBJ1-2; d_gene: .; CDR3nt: TGTGCCAGCAGTCAAGAGCCGGGTGGCTACACCTTC; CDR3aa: CASSQEPGGYTF
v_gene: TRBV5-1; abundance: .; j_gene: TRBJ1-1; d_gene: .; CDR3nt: TGCGCCAGCAGCTTGGGTCGGGGGGAGTCGAAAGAAGCTTTCTTT; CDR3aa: CASSLGRGESKEAFF
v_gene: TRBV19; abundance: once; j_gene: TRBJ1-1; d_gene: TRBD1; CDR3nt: TGTGCCAGTAGTACGGGACAGGGAATTGAAGCTTTCTTT; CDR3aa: CASSTGQGIEAFF